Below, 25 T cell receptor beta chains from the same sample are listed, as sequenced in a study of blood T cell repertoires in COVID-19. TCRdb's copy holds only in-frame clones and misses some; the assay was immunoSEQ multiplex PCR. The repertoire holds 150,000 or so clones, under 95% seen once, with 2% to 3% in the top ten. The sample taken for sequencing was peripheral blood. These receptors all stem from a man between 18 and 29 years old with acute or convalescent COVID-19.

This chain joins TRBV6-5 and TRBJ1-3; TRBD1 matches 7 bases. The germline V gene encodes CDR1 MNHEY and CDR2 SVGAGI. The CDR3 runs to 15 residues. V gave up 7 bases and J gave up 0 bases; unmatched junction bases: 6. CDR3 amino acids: CASKKRGLSGNTIYF. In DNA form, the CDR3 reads TGTGCCAGCAAAAAAAGGGGGCTCTCTGGAAACACCATATATTTT.

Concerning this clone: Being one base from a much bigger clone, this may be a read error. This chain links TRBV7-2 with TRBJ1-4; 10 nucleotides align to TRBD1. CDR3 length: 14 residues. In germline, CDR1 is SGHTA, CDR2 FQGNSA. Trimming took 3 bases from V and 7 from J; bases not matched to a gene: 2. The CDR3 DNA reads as TGTGCCAGCAGCTTCGGGACAGGGGCTGAAAAACTGTTTTTT. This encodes CASSFGTGAEKLFF. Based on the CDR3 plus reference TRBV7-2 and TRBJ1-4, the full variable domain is GAGVSQSPSNKVTEKGKDVELRCDPISGHTALYWYRQSLGQGLEFLIYFQGNSAPDKSGLPSDRFSAERTGGSVSTLTIQRTQQEDSAVYLCASSFGTGAEKLFFGSGTQLSVL.

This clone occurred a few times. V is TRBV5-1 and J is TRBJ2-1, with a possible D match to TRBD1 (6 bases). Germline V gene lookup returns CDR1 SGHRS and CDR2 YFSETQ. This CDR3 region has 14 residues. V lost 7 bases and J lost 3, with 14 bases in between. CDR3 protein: CASADSDSYNEQFF. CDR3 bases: TGCGCCAGCGCCGATTCGGACAGCTACAATGAGCAGTTCTTC.

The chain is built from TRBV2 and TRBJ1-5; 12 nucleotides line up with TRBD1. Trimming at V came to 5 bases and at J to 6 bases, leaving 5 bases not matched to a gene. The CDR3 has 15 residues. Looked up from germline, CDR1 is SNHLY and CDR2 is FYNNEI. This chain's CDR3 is CASSRDRGQGQPQHF. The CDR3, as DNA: TGTGCCAGCAGTAGGGACAGGGGGCAGGGTCAGCCCCAGCATTTT. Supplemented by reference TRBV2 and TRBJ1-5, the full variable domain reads EPEVTQTPSHQVTQMGQEVILRCVPISNHLYFYWYRQILGQKVEFLVSFYNNEISEKSEIFDDQFSVERPDGSNFTLKIRSTKLEDSAMYFCASSRDRGQGQPQHFGDGTRLSIL.

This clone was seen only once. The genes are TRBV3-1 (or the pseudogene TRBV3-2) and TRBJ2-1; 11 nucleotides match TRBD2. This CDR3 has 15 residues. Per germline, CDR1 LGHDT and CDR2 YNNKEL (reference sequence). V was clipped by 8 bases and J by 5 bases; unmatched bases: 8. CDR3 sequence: CASGKLAGVHNEQFF. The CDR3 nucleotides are TGTGCCAGCGGTAAACTAGCGGGAGTCCACAATGAGCAGTTCTTC.

The CDR3 coding sequence is TGTGCCAGCAGCTTAGACCGGGAAGGTTATCAGCCCCAGCATTTT. This codes for CASSLDREGYQPQHF. The V gene is TRBV7-8, the J gene TRBJ1-5, with D uncertain. In germline, CDR1 is SGHVS, CDR2 FQNEAQ. V lost 1 base to trimming and J lost 5 bases, with 12 bases between them. The CDR3 runs to 15 residues.

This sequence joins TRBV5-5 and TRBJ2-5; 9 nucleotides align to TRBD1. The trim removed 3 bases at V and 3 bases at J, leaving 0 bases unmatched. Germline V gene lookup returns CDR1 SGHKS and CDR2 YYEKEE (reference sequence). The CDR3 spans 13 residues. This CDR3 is CASSWTGEETQYF. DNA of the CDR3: TGTGCCAGCAGCTGGACAGGGGAAGAGACCCAGTACTTC.

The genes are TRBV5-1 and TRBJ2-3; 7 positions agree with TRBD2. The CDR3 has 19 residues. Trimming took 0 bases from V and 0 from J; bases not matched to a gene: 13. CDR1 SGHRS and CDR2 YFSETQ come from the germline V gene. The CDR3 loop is CASSLGYSPSGTSTDTQYF. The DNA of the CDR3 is TGCGCCAGCAGCTTGGGGTACAGCCCTAGCGGTACTAGCACAGATACGCAGTATTTT.

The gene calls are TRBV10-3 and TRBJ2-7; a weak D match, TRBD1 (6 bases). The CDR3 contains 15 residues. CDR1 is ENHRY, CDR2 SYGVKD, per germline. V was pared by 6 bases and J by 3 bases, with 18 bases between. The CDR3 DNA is TGTGCCATCAGGACCCCCGATCAACAGGGCTACGAGCAGTACTTC. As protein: CAIRTPDQQGYEQYF.

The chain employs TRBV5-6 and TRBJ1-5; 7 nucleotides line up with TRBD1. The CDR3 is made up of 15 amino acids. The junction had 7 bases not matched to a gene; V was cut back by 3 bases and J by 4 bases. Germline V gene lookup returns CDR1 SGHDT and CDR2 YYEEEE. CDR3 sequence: CASSSWTGTNQPQHF. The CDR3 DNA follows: TGTGCCAGCAGCTCGTGGACAGGAACAAATCAGCCCCAGCATTTT.

CDR3 loop: CASSAPGGDSNQPQHF. As DNA, the CDR3 is TGTGCCAGCAGTGCTCCCGGGGGGGATAGCAATCAGCCCCAGCATTTT. The chain uses TRBV28 and TRBJ1-5; perhaps TRBD1 as D (5 bases). This CDR3 region has 16 residues. Trimming left V 5 bases short and J 0 bases short, with 14 bases between. The germline V gene has CDR1 MDHEN and CDR2 SYDVKM.

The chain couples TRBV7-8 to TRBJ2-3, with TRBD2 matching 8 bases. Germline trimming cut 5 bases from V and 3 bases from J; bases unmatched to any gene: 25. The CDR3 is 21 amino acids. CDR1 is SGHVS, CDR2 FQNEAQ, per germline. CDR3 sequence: CASSVRSSRLAGGLQTDTQYF. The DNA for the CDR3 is TGTGCCAGCAGCGTAAGATCGTCCCGGTTGGCGGGAGGACTACAAACAGATACGCAGTATTTT.

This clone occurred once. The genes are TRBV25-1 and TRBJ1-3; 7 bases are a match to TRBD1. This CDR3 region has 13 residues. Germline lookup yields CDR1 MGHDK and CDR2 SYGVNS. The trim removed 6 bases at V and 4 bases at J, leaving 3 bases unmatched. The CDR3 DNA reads TGTGCCAGCAGGGAGACAGGGGGAAACACCATATATTTT. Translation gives CASRETGGNTIYF. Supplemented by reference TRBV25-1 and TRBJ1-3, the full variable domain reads EADIYQTPRYLVIGTGKKITLECSQTMGHDKMYWYQQDPGMELHLIHYSYGVNSTEKGDLSSESTVSRIRTEHFPLTLESARPSHTSQYLCASRETGGNTIYFGEGSWLTVV.

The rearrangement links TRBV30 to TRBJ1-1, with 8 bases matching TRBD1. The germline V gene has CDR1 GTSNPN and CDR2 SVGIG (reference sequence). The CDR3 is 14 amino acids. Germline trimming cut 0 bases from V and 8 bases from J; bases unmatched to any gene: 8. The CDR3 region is CAWSVRQGALEAFF. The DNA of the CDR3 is TGTGCCTGGAGTGTACGTCAGGGGGCTTTGGAAGCTTTCTTT.

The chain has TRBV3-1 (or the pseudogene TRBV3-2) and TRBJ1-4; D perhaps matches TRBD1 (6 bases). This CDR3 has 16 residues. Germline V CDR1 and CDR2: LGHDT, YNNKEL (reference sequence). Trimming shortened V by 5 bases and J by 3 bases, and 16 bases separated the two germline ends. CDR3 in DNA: TGTGCCAGCAGCTCCCGGGAGGGGGGAGCTAATGAAAAACTGTTTTTT. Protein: CASSSREGGANEKLFF.

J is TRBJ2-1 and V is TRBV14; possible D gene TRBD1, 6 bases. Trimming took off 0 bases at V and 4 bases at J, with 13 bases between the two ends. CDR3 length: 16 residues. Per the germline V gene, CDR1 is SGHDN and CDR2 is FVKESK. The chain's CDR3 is CASSQDGGGTYNEQFF. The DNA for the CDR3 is TGTGCCAGCAGCCAAGATGGGGGCGGAACTTACAATGAGCAGTTCTTC. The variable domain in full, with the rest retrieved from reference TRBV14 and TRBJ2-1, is EAGVTQFPSHSVIEKGQTVTLRCDPISGHDNLYWYRRVMGKEIKFLLHFVKESKQDESGMPNNRFLAERTGGTYSTLKVQPAELEDSGVYFCASSQDGGGTYNEQFFGPGTRLTVL.

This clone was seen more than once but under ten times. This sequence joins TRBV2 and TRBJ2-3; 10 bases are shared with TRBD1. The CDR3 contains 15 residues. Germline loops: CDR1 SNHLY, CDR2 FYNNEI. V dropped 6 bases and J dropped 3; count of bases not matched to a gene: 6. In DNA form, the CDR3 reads TGTGCCAGCAGGACTGACAGGGGGCGGACAGATACGCAGTATTTT. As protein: CASRTDRGRTDTQYF. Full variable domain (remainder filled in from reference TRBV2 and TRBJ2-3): EPEVTQTPSHQVTQMGQEVILRCVPISNHLYFYWYRQILGQKVEFLVSFYNNEISEKSEIFDDQFSVERPDGSNFTLKIRSTKLEDSAMYFCASRTDRGRTDTQYFGPGTRLTVL.

CDR3 coding DNA: TGTGCCAGTAGTATCGGGGGACAGGGGGGATTCGAGCAGTACTTC. It yields the protein CASSIGGQGGFEQYF. The chain uses TRBV19 and TRBJ2-7; 11 nucleotides line up with TRBD1. Germline assignment: CDR1 LNHDA and CDR2 SQIVND (reference sequence). This CDR3 has 15 residues. Trimming cost V 3 bases and J 6 bases; bases outside gene matches: 7.

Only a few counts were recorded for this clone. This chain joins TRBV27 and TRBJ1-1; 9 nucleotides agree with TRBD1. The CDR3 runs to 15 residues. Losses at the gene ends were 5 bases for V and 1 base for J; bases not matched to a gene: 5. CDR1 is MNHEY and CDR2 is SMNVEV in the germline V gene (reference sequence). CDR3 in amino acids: CASSRRTGENTEAFF. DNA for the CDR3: TGTGCCAGCAGTCGCCGGACAGGGGAGAACACTGAAGCTTTCTTT.

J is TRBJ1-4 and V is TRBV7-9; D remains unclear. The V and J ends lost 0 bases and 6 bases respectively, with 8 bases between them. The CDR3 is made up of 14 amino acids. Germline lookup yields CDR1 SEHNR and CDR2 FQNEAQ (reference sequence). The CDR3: CASSLASPYEKLFF. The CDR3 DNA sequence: TGTGCCAGCAGCTTAGCGTCCCCATATGAAAAACTGTTTTTT.

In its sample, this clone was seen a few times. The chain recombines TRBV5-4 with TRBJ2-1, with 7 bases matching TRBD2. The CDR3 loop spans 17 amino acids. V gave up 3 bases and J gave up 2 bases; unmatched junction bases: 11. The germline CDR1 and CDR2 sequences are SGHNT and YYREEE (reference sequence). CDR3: CASSSMSGLGAYNEQFF. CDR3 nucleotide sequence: TGTGCCAGCAGCTCAATGTCTGGACTAGGGGCCTACAATGAGCAGTTCTTC.

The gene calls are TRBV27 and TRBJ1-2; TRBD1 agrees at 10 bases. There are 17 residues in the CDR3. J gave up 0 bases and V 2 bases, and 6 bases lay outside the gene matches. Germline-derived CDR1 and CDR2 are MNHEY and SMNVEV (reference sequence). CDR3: CASSLRGQGMANYGYTF. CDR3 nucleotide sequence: TGTGCCAGCAGTTTAAGGGGACAGGGGATGGCTAACTATGGCTACACCTTC.

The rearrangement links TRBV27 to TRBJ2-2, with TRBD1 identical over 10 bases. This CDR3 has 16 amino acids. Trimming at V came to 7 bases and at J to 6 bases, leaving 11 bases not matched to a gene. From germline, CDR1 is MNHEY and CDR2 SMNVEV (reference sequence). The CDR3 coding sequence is TGTGCCAGCACTAAAGCCCCGGGACAGGGGTCCGGGGAGCTGTTTTTT. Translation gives CASTKAPGQGSGELFF.

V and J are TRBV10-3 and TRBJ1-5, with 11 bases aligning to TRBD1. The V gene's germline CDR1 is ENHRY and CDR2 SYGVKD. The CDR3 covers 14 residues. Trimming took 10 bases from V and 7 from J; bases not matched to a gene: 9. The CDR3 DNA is TGTGCCACCACCGGGACAGGGGGTGGACAGCCCCAGCATTTT. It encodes CATTGTGGGQPQHF.

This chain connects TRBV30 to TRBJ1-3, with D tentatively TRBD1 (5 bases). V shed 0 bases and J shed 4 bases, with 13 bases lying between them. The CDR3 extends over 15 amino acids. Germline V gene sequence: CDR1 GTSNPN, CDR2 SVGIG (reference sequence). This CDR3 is CAWSVYRQGGNTIYF. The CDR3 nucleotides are TGTGCCTGGAGTGTTTATCGGCAGGGAGGAAACACCATATATTTT.